This TCR beta chain was sequenced during a study of blood T cells in healthy people across ages. Through a sample-barcoded 5' primer and a J-beta primer mix, a second PCR was run for roughly 7 to 11 cycles. Using its own MiXCR run on the 5' RACE reads, TCRdb lists one record per CDR3 protein. Among about 1.4 million distinct CDR3 sequences listed, 45% to 70% were seen once. The TCR was taken from a man between 18 and 35 years old in good health. Sequenced input: blood.

In DNA form, the CDR3 reads TGCAGTGCTGGCCAGGACAGCTATGGCTACACCTTC. Protein sequence: CSAGQDSYGYTF. The chain has TRBV20-1 and TRBJ1-2; D is possibly TRBD1 (6 bases). Trimming cost V 5 bases and J 4 bases, with 11 bases left between them. This CDR3 contains 12 residues. Germline V gene sequence: CDR1 DFQATT, CDR2 SNEGSKA (reference sequence).